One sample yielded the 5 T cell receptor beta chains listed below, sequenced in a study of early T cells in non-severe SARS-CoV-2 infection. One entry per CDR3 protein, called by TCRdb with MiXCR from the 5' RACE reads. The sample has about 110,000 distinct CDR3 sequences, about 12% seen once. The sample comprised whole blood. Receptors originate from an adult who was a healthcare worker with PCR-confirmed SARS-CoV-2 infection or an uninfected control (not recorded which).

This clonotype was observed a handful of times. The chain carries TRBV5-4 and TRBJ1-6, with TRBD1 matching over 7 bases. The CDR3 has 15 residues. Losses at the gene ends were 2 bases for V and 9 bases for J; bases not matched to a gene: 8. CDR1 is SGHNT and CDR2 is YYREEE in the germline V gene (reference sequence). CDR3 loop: CASSLRQGKSSPLHF. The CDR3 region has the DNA TGTGCCAGCAGCTTAAGACAGGGAAAATCTTCACCCCTCCACTTT.

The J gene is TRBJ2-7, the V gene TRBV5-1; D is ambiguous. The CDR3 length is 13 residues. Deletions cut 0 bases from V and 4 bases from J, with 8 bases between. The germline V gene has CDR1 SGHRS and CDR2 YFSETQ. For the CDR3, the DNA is TGCGCCAGCAGCTTGGAGAGTTTTTACGAGCAGTACTTC. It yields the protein CASSLESFYEQYF.

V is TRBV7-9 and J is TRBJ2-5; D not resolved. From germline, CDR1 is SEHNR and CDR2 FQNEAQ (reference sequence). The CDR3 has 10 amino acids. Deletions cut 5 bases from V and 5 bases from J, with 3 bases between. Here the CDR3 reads CASSMETQYF. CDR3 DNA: TGTGCCAGCAGCATGGAGACCCAGTACTTC.

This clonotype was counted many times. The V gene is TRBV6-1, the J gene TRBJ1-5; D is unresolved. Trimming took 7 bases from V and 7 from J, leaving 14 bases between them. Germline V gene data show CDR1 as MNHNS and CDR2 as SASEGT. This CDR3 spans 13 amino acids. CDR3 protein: CASTRWAGQPQHF. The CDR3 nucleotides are TGTGCCAGCACTCGGTGGGCCGGGCAGCCCCAGCATTTT.

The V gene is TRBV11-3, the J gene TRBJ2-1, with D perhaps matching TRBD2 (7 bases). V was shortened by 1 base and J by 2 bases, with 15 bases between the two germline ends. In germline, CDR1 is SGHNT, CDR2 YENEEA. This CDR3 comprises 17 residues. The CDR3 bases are TGTGCCAGCAGCTTAGGGGGGGCCGGGAGGACCTACAATGAGCAGTTCTTC. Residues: CASSLGGAGRTYNEQFF.